This T cell receptor (beta chain) is from a study of CD8 T cells in Susac syndrome (dated 2019 in TCRdb). The study in broad terms: Repertoire sequencing was used to test whether CD8+ T cell activation and differentiation in Susac syndrome was antigen driven.

What the authors observed across the whole study: The TCR sequencing and HLA analysis was acknowledged to have included a relatively small number of individuals.

RNA was extracted with the RNeasy kit and about 0.45 to 1 ug was reverse transcribed using random hexamers. The immunoSEQ multiplex PCR assay, covering 54 Vbeta and 13 Jbeta segments, was used to amplify TCR beta CDR3 regions. To correct PCR amplification bias, a synthetic template baseline was used for both primer optimization and computational correction. On the study's bioinformatics: Reads were annotated to V, D and J genes according to IMGT and were analyzed with immunoSEQ Analyzer, with only productive sequences retained. Clonality was calculated as one minus the Shannon entropy normalized by log2 of the number of productive unique sequences. For each patient and control, public and private clones were evaluated within the 100 most prevalent clones. Clones were defined as Susac-specific if absent from the healthy and MS cohorts, from 1052 published viral clones and from other ImmuneACCESS disease sequences. TCRdb ran its own pipeline on the public reads, namely fastp trimming at Q25 and MiXCR clone calling, and kept in-frame beta chains. Rows are unified per CDR3 protein, each entry keeping the most common DNA and genes. TCRdb's processing, not the study's, gives the V and J calls here. Present in this sample are approximately 170,000 distinct CDR3 sequences, roughly 95% of which were seen just once. The ten most abundant clones make up about 0.094% of the sample.

About this clonotype itself: Its antigen is unknown. No per-base quality is available; no much larger clone lies one base away.

The V end loses 0 bases and the J end loses 5 bases, and a stretch of 10 bases separates them. The CDR3, cysteine through phenylalanine, is 14 amino acids long. The CDR3 DNA has 42 bases and is translated from base 1. Peripheral blood CD8+ and CD4+ T cells from healthy donors, Susac syndrome patients and multiple sclerosis patients were profiled using high-throughput TCR beta sequencing. The multiple sclerosis controls were treatment-naive patients who had stable or active relapsing-remitting disease and met the revised McDonald criteria. Bulk CD8+ and CD4+ T cells were purified magnetically by negative isolation, whereas CD8+ TEMRA cells were enriched by FACS. Blood was drawn into EDTA tubes, processed within 24 hours, and PBMCs were isolated by density gradient centrifugation. PBMCs destined for TCR sequencing were cryopreserved in liquid nitrogen and later thawed in a 37 °C water bath. A purity of at least 90% was achieved for sorted or isolated CD4+, CD8+ and CD8+ TEMRA cells.

Sequencing used CD4+ T cells from PBMCs. The TCR originated in a human donor with multiple sclerosis. The rearranged chain carries TRBV12-3 or TRBV12-4 and TRBJ1-1; TRBD1 might be the D gene, on 5 matching bases. In nucleotides, the sequence is TGTGCCAGCAGTTTAGCCGCAGGGAGGACTGAAGCTTTCTTT. This translates into CASSLAAGRTEAFF.